This T cell receptor beta chain was profiled in a study of T cell responses to AZD1222 COVID-19 vaccine. General observations from the study: Possibly, clonal diversity was underestimated; donors were largely white British and included more females. Nearly half of spike-specific TCRs reportedly target variant regions that are unmutated in the B.1.351 and B.1.1.7 variants. Just a handful of AZD1222 recipients were seropositive at baseline.

To note about this clone: Antigen specificity is unknown.

Using immunoSEQ multiplex PCR, the repertoire was profiled, and TCRdb retains in-frame clones only, with some absent. The sample holds roughly 140,000 clones; around 88% are singletons and the top ten take 3% to 4%. CDR3 length equals 14 residues. From germline, CDR1 is LGHNA and CDR2 YSLEER. Unmatched junction bases numbered 4, after V lost 3 bases and J lost 3 bases. The receptor was derived from an adult in good health. This specimen consisted of peripheral blood, obtained on day 0 of MenACWY control vaccination. The V call is TRBV4-3, the J call TRBJ2-5, with TRBD2 matching over 7 bases. The CDR3 here is CASSHRLAEETQYF. For the CDR3, the DNA is TGCGCCAGCAGCCATCGACTAGCTGAAGAGACCCAGTACTTC.